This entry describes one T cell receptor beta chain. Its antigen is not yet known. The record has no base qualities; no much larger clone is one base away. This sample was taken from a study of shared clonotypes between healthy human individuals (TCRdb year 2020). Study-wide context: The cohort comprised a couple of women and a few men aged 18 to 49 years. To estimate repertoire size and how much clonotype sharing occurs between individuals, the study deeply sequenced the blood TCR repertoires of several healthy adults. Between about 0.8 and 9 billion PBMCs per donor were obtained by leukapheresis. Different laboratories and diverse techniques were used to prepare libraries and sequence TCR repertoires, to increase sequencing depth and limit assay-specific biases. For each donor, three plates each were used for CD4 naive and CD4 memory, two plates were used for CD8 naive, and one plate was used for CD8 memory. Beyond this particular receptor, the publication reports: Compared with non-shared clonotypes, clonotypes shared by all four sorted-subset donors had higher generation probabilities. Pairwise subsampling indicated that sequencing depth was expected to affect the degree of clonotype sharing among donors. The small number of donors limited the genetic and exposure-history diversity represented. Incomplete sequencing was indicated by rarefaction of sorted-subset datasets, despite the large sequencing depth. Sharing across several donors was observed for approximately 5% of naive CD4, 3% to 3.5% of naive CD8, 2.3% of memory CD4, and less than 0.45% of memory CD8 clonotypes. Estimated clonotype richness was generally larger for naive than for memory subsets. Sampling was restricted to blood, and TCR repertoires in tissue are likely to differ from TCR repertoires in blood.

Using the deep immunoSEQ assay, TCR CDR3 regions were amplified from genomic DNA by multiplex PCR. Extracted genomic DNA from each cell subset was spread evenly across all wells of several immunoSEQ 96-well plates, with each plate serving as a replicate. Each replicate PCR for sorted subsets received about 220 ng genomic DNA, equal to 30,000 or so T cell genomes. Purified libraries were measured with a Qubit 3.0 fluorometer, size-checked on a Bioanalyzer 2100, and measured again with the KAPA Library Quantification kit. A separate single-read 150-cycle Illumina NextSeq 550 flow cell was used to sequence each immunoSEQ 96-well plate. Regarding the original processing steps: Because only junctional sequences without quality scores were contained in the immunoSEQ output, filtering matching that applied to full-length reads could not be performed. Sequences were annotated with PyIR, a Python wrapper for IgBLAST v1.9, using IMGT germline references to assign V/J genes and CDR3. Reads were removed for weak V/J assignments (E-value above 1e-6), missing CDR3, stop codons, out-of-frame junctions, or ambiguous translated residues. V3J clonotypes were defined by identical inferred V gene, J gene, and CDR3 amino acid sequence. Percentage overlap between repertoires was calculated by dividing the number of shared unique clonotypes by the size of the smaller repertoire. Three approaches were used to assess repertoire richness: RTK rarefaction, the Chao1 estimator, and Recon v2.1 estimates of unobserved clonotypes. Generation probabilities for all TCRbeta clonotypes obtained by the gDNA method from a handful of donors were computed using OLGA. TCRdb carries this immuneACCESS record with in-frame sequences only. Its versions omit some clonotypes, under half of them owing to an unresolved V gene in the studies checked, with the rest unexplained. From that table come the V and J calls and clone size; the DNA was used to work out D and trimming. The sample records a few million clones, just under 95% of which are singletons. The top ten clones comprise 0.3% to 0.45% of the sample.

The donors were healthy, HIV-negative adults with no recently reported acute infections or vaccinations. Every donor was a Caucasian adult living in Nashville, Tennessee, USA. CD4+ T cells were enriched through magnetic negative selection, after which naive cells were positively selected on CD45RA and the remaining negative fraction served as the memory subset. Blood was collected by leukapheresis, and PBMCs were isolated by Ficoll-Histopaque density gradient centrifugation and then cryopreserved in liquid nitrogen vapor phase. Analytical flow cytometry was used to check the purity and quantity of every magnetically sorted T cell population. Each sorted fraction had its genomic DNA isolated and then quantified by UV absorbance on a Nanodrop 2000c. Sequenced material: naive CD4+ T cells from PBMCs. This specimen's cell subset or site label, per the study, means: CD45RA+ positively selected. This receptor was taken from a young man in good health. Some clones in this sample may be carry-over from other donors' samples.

This receptor carries the CDR3 CASSLLARELFF. The DNA sequence is as follows: TGTGCCAGCAGTTTACTAGCCAGGGAGCTGTTTTTT. The V and J genes are TRBV28 and TRBJ2-2; matching of 5 bases hints at TRBD2 as the D gene. CDR1 and CDR2 are drawn from the germline V gene: MDHEN, SYDVKM. The junction carries 7 bases between V and J, which are trimmed by 2 bases and 9 bases respectively. From the cysteine through the phenylalanine, the CDR3 covers 12 amino acids. The DNA shown is the 36-base CDR3, in frame from base 1.